Listed below are T cell receptor beta chains from one sample, sequenced in a study of response to subunit inactivated influenza vaccine. From the RT-PCR reads, TCRdb called clonotypes with MiXCR, one entry per CDR3 protein. The sample contains more than 500,000 distinct CDR3 sequences, 11% of which appear only once. These data also formed part of another study, on T cells expressing NK-cell markers.

The sample was PBMCs from blood, taken on the day of vaccination. These TCRs come from a man aged 45-65 years who received an inactivated influenza vaccine. CDR3s include the opening cysteine and the closing phenylalanine or tryptophan. Fields, in order: V gene, clone size, J gene, CDR3 protein. Part of the rows lack a size; the others show once, few, many or a class for expanded clones.

TRBV6-1,few,TRBJ2-1,CASRVSGGNEQFF
TRBV30,.,TRBJ1-5,CAWSVPGPSNQPQHF
TRBV10-3,once,TRBJ2-3,CAITDYPVGTSTDTQYF
TRBV2,few,TRBJ1-2,CASSVDQLNYGYTF
TRBV4-3,many,TRBJ2-1,CASSQAGTSSYNEQFF
TRBV7-3,many,TRBJ2-2,CASSLSSGNTGELFF
TRBV5-1,many,TRBJ1-1,CASSIQQGTNTEAFF
TRBV28,.,TRBJ2-1,CASSLFGTNEQFF
TRBV7-2,.,TRBJ2-3,CASRLQGLNTQYF
TRBV5-6,few,TRBJ2-1,CASSPTTLRGAPEQFF
TRBV28,few,TRBJ2-2,CAYGRGPTGELFF
TRBV27,.,TRBJ2-1,CASSLLLAGGYNEQFF
TRBV9,few,TRBJ2-1,CASSAGTISYNEQFF
TRBV7-2,.,TRBJ2-1,CASSTGPGYNEQFF
TRBV4-3,few,TRBJ2-6,CASSQDIAGANVLTF
TRBV7-2,.,TRBJ2-7,CASSLAPQSSYEQYF
TRBV12-3/TRBV12-4,few,TRBJ2-7,CASKPGHQTYEQYF
TRBV27,.,TRBJ2-3,CASRLLVSDTQYF
TRBV29-1,.,TRBJ2-7,CSVEDPDRGIYEQYF
TRBV6-5,.,TRBJ1-1,CASSYVSPNTEAFF
TRBV12-3/TRBV12-4,many,TRBJ2-7,CASSFGAGREQYF
TRBV4-3,.,TRBJ1-4,CASSRDRVNEKLFF
TRBV7-2,few,TRBJ2-3,CASSFRVRRTDTQYF
TRBV12-3/TRBV12-4,many,TRBJ2-5,CASSPPTSWETQYF
TRBV25-1,.,TRBJ2-3,CASSSWTFTDTQYF
TRBV15,few,TRBJ2-7,CATGSGYEQYF
TRBV20-1,.,TRBJ2-5,CSARDPSGGKTQYF
TRBV6-2/TRBV6-3,.,TRBJ2-7,CASSQPTGGGEQYF
TRBV5-1,few,TRBJ2-5,CASSRQGAPQETQYF
TRBV4-3,many,TRBJ2-7,CASSQGLAGGAYEQYF
TRBV5-5,.,TRBJ2-5,CASSLGEGRQETQYF
TRBV20-1,few,TRBJ2-7,CSARDPSGTSGYEQYF
TRBV5-5,.,TRBJ2-7,CASSLQGGGYEQYF
TRBV10-3,few,TRBJ1-2,CAISGQAGGYGYTF
TRBV20-1,few,TRBJ2-7,CSAFRGRPSYEQYF
TRBV28,.,TRBJ1-6,CASRLGDRNSPLHF